The TCR beta chain described here comes from a study of blood T cells in healthy people across ages. General study points: CMV status of donors was not determined, possibly confounding expanded clonotype changes.

For this clonotype: Its antigen is currently unknown. Compared with germline, one end of the junction differs, possibly owing to a read error.

There are 13 residues in the CDR3. With a J-beta primer mix and a sample-barcoded 5' primer, a second PCR ran about 7 to 12 cycles. TCRdb reprocessed the 5' RACE reads via MiXCR and lists one record per CDR3 protein. The sample includes roughly 1.6 million distinct CDR3 sequences, about 31% of them seen just once. The TCR was taken from a woman aged 25 to 39 in good health. The sequenced sample was blood. V is TRBV12-3 or TRBV12-4 and J is TRBJ2-7; D call uncertain. This CDR3 reads CAGSWKGSGEQYF. The DNA of the CDR3 is TGTGCCGGCAGTTGGAAGGGTTCGGGCGAGCAGTACTTC.